This record looks at one T cell receptor (beta chain) sequence and its context. The sample originates from a study of blood T cell repertoires in COVID-19. Study in general: Collection of acute and convalescent COVID-19 samples took place in the United States, Italy and Spain. Sources were T cells, B-cell-depleted T cells, or PBMCs; the material itself was cDNA or gDNA.

Original analysis: Estimation of nucleated cell counts was performed using reference gene primer amplification. Assay: immunoSEQ multiplex PCR; the TCRdb copy retains only in-frame clones and omits some. From that table come the V and J calls and clone size; the DNA was used to work out D and trimming. This sample yields about 200,000 clones, of which approximately 81% are seen a single time; 7.5% to 9% belongs to the top ten. Germline CDR1 is SGHDT and CDR2 is YYEEEE. This CDR3 comprises 13 residues. Trimming took 2 bases from V and 6 from J; bases not matched to a gene: 4. The clonotype comes from a woman of 80 years or more with acute or convalescent COVID-19. Material: peripheral blood. J is TRBJ1-2 and V is TRBV5-6, with 7 bases aligning to TRBD1. Here the CDR3 DNA reads TGTGCCAGCAGCTTCGGGACAGAGAATGGCTACACCTTC. This gives the protein CASSFGTENGYTF.